The clone carrying this T cell receptor (beta chain) was detected ten times or more. Antigen specificity is unknown. These data belong to a study of T cells in Graves' hyperthyroidism and ophthalmopathy. Study-wide results and caveats: Blood shared most expanded thyroid clonotypes above 0.001.

The CDR3 sequence is 15 residues long. The germline V gene encodes CDR1 DFQATT and CDR2 SNEGSKA (reference sequence). Trimming removed 2 bases from V and 3 bases from J, with 14 bases in between. The source material, RNA transcripts, was used to amplify TCR beta CDR3 regions. HTBI primers drove first-round RT-PCR of the TCR CDR3. Via MiXCR, TCRdb re-called the multiplex PCR reads, giving one row per CDR3 protein. The table records approximately 300,000 distinct CDR3 sequences, around 16% of them present only once. The chain has TRBV20-1 and TRBJ2-1, with D possibly matching TRBD2 (6 bases). This sequence originates from a man younger than 45 with Graves' hyperthyroidism. The sequenced sample was blood. The CDR3 nucleotides read TGCAGTGCTAGAATCTCGGGAGAGGACTACAATGAGCAGTTCTTC. As protein: CSARISGEDYNEQFF.